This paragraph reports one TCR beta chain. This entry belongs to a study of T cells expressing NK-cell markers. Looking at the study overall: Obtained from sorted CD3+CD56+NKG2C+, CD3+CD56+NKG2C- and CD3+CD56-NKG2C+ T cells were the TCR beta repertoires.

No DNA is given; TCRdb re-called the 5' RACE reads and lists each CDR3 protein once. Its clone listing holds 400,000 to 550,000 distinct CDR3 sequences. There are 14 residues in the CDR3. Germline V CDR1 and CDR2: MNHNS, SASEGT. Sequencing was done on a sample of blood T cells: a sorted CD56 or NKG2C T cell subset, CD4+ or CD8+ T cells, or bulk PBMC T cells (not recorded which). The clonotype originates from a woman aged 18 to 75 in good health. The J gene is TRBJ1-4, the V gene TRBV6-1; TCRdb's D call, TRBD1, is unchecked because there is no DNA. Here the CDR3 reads CASKTGATNEKLFF.